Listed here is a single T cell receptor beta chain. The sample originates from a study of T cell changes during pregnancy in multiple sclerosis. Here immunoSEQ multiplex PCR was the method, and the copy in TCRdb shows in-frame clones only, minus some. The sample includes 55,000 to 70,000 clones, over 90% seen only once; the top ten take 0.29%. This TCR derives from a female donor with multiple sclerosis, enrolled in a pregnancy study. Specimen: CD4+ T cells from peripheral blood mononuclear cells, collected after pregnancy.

The DNA for the CDR3 is TGTGCCAGCAGTTCAGTCAGGGAAGAGGTTGGCTACACCTTC. Encoded protein: CASSSVREEVGYTF. The genes are TRBV6-5 and TRBJ1-2; D possibly corresponds to TRBD1 (5 bases). CDR3 length: 14 residues. The germline V gene has CDR1 MNHEY and CDR2 SVGAGI. The ends were cut back, 4 bases at V and 7 bases at J, with 16 bases in the middle.